A single sample gave rise to the 30 T cell receptor beta chains below, sequenced in a study of T-cell reconstitution after alpha-beta-depleted transplantation in children. Unique molecular identifiers were used in preparing the TCRbeta library. TCRdb reprocessed the PCR reads with MiXCR, giving one entry per CDR3 protein. The sample holds 73,000 or so distinct CDR3 sequences, 4.9% seen once. The specimen was PBMCs, mostly from graft donor cells, collected 180 days after TCRalphabeta/CD19-depleted stem cell transplant. These TCRs come from a boy under two years old who had a stem cell transplant for acute myeloid leukemia, so the T cells may come from the graft donor.

This clonotype occurred many times. Written as DNA, the CDR3 is TGTGCCAGCAGCTTGCTCAGGGAGGGGGGCAATCAGCCCCAGCATTTT. Amino acid sequence: CASSLLREGGNQPQHF. V usage is TRBV5-6 and J usage is TRBJ1-5, with D perhaps matching TRBD1 (6 bases). The CDR3 consists of 16 residues. The V end was cut by 1 base, the J end by 2 bases, with 13 bases between. Germline CDR1 SGHDT, CDR2 YYEEEE.

This clonotype was seen at least ten times. This sequence joins TRBV12-3 or TRBV12-4 and TRBJ1-6; D is unresolved. The CDR3 loop spans 11 amino acids. Between the trimmed V and J ends, which lost 4 bases and 7 bases, there was a span of 2 bases. The CDR3 loop reads CASSSNSPLHF. CDR3 in DNA: TGTGCCAGCAGTTCCAATTCACCCCTCCACTTT.

This clonotype has ten or more counts. This chain links TRBV2 with TRBJ2-1, with a tentative D call TRBD1 (5 bases). With 1 base removed from V and 8 bases from J, the gap between germline ends came to 9 bases. Germline values: CDR1 SNHLY, CDR2 FYNNEI. The CDR3 is 13 amino acids. CDR3 sequence (DNA): TGTGCCAGCAGTGAAGAGGGGTTCTATGAGCAGTTCTTC. Its translation is CASSEEGFYEQFF.

This clonotype was seen at least ten times. V usage is TRBV6-1 and J usage is TRBJ1-5; D is possibly TRBD1 (6 bases). V was cut by 2 bases and J by 5 bases, with 10 bases left in between. Per germline, CDR1 MNHNS and CDR2 SASEGT. CDR3 length: 14 amino acids. The CDR3 is CASSETGFYQPQHF. The DNA for the CDR3 is TGTGCCAGCAGTGAAACAGGGTTTTATCAGCCCCAGCATTTT.

This clonotype was seen many times. The V call is TRBV12-3 or TRBV12-4, the J call TRBJ1-2; 7 bases agree with TRBD1. Trimming removed 8 bases from V and 5 bases from J; junction bases left unmatched: 8. The CDR3 runs 13 residues. CDR3 nucleotide sequence: TGTGCCAGCGCCTCAGGGGGGGAATATGGCTACACCTTC. Its translation: CASASGGEYGYTF.

Note on this clonotype: The junction shows a germline mismatch at one end, possibly a read error. The V and J genes are TRBV2 and TRBJ2-3, with D uncertain. Germline V gene sequence: CDR1 SNHLY, CDR2 FYNNEI. The CDR3 runs 12 residues. The CDR3 DNA follows: TGTGCCAGCAGGGAAGGATTGGATACGCAGTATTTT. This codes for CASREGLDTQYF.

This clonotype was seen at least ten times. The chain carries TRBV11-2 and TRBJ2-7, with D hard to call. The CDR3 runs 15 residues. V dropped 1 base and J dropped 1 base, with 11 bases sitting between them. Germline CDR1 and CDR2: SGHAT and FQNNGV. The CDR3 reads CASSLVPILSYEQYF. The CDR3 coding sequence is TGTGCCAGCAGCTTAGTTCCCATTCTTTCCTACGAGCAGTACTTC.

The sample holds many counts of this clonotype. The rearrangement links TRBV4-3 to TRBJ2-3; tentatively, D is TRBD1 or TRBD2 (5 bases each). V was pared by 1 base and J by 8 bases, with 25 bases between. The CDR3 is 18 residues long. The germline V gene has CDR1 LGHNA and CDR2 YSLEER. In DNA, the CDR3 is TGCGCCAGCAGCCAAGTAAAAGGGATCCTGGGGGATGGAGGTACGCAGTATTTT. Its protein product is CASSQVKGILGDGGTQYF.

This clonotype has a count of ten or more. J is TRBJ2-1 and V is TRBV10-3; TRBD2 matches at 8 bases. V lost 2 bases, J lost 3 bases, and 3 bases stayed unmatched. From germline, CDR1 is ENHRY and CDR2 SYGVKD. The CDR3 spans 15 residues. The CDR3 coding sequence is TGTGCCATCAGTGAGCGGGGGGGCCTCTACAATGAGCAGTTCTTC. Amino acids: CAISERGGLYNEQFF.

This clonotype was detected many times. The CDR3 sequence: CASTSGGSDTQYF. The CDR3 region has the DNA TGTGCTTCGACTAGCGGGGGATCAGATACGCAGTATTTT. J is TRBJ2-3 and V is TRBV27; 12 bases map to TRBD2. This CDR3 is built from 13 residues. From germline, CDR1 is MNHEY and CDR2 SMNVEV (reference sequence).

At least ten counts were recorded for this clonotype. The rearrangement uses TRBV7-8 and TRBJ1-3; 9 positions match TRBD1. The junction had 5 bases not matched to a gene; V was cut back by 1 base and J by 7 bases. Germline V lookup: CDR1 SGHVS, CDR2 FQNEAQ. There are 15 residues in the CDR3. The CDR3 DNA reads as TGTGCCAGCAGCTTAGTTACAGGGGGCATGAACACCATATATTTT. As protein: CASSLVTGGMNTIYF.

This clonotype showed up many times. The chain joins TRBV12-3 or TRBV12-4 to TRBJ1-1; TRBD1 might be the D (5 bases). This CDR3 has 16 amino acids. V dropped 1 base and J dropped 3 bases, with 15 bases sitting between them. The CDR3 coding sequence is TGTGCCAGCAGTTTAGGCCCTCAGGGCCCCCACACTGAAGCTTTCTTT. This gives the protein CASSLGPQGPHTEAFF.

This clonotype appeared many times. The chain has TRBV4-1 and TRBJ1-6; 9 positions match TRBD1. J gave up 6 bases and V 8 bases, and 8 bases lay outside the gene matches. Germline V CDR1 and CDR2: MGHRA, YSYEKL. This CDR3 has 15 amino acids. The CDR3 sequence is CASGLPGQGNSPLHF. Here the CDR3 DNA reads TGCGCCAGCGGACTTCCGGGACAGGGTAATTCACCCCTCCACTTT.

This clonotype was detected ten times or more. The rearrangement links TRBV11-2 to TRBJ2-3; D call uncertain. This CDR3 region has 14 residues. The germline V gene encodes CDR1 SGHAT and CDR2 FQNNGV. V was trimmed by 4 bases and J by 4 bases, leaving 12 bases between them. The DNA for the CDR3 is TGTGCCAGCAGCTCCCTGTCTCTCCCAGATACGCAGTATTTT. Amino acids: CASSSLSLPDTQYF.

This clonotype was counted many times. The gene calls are TRBV10-3 and TRBJ1-5, with TRBD1 matching over 10 bases. This CDR3 has 13 residues. Germline trimming cut 8 bases from V and 2 bases from J; bases unmatched to any gene: 0. Looked up from germline, CDR1 is ENHRY and CDR2 is SYGVKD. The CDR3 here is CAIGQGGNQPQHF. CDR3 nucleotide sequence: TGTGCCATCGGACAGGGGGGCAATCAGCCCCAGCATTTT.

There are many counts of this clonotype. The V gene is TRBV5-1, the J gene TRBJ1-2; D ambiguous. The CDR3 length is 13 residues. Germline CDR1 is SGHRS and CDR2 is YFSETQ. Trimming removed 0 bases from V and 4 bases from J, with 7 bases in between. CDR3 residues: CASSLAPGYGYTF. The CDR3 DNA follows: TGCGCCAGCAGCTTGGCCCCCGGCTATGGCTACACCTTC.

The table lists this clonotype with many counts. CDR3 coding DNA: TGCGCCAGCAGCCGACGACTAGCGGAACGCACAGATACGCAGTATTTT. Its protein is CASSRRLAERTDTQYF. The rearrangement uses TRBV4-3 and TRBJ2-3, with 9 positions matching TRBD2. Losses at the gene ends were 4 bases for V and 1 base for J; bases not matched to a gene: 6. CDR1 is LGHNA and CDR2 is YSLEER in the germline V gene. The CDR3 runs 16 residues.

At least ten counts were recorded for this clonotype. The chain combines TRBV5-6 with TRBJ2-6; D is ambiguous. V was shortened by 4 bases and J by 2 bases, with 13 bases between the two germline ends. This CDR3 spans 16 amino acids. Germline values: CDR1 SGHDT, CDR2 YYEEEE. The CDR3 reads CASSPTDRPGANVLTF. The CDR3 DNA sequence: TGTGCCAGCAGCCCTACCGACCGCCCTGGGGCCAACGTCCTGACTTTC.

This clonotype came up many times. J is TRBJ2-7 and V is TRBV10-3; 7 nucleotides line up with TRBD1. The CDR3 sequence is 14 residues long. Germline CDR1 and CDR2: ENHRY and SYGVKD. Trimming cost V 0 bases and J 3 bases; bases outside gene matches: 2. In nucleotides, the CDR3 is TGTGCCATCAGTGAGTCTGCAGGGGGCTACGAGCAGTACGTC. It is translated as CAISESAGGYEQYV.

This clonotype was seen many times. V usage is TRBV24-1 and J usage is TRBJ2-5; no clear D. Germline V gene lookup returns CDR1 KGHDR and CDR2 SFDVKD. Trimming took off 4 bases at V and 2 bases at J, with 4 bases between the two ends. The CDR3 is 12 amino acids. The CDR3 coding sequence is TGTGCCACCAGTGAACAGCAAGAGACCCAGTACTTC. As protein: CATSEQQETQYF.

This clonotype has at least ten counts. This CDR3 reads CASSFGQTGTTDTQYF. The DNA for the CDR3 is TGTGCCAGCAGCTTTGGACAGACGGGGACCACAGATACGCAGTATTTT. The V and J genes are TRBV7-9 and TRBJ2-3; TRBD1 might be the D (6 bases). Germline assignment: CDR1 SEHNR and CDR2 FQNEAQ (reference sequence). The CDR3 is made up of 16 amino acids. The ends were cut back, 3 bases at V and 2 bases at J, with 15 bases in the middle.

This clonotype came up many times. The chain links TRBV20-1 to TRBJ2-1; D gene uncertain. This CDR3 has 12 amino acids. V was trimmed by 5 bases and J by 6 bases, leaving 11 bases between them. Germline assignment: CDR1 DFQATT and CDR2 SNEGSKA (reference sequence). The DNA of the CDR3 is TGCAGTGCTGCGTGGACCCTCAATGAGCAGTTCTTC. It is translated as CSAAWTLNEQFF.

This clonotype came up many times. The V call is TRBV7-9, the J call TRBJ2-1; D unresolved. The CDR3 runs to 17 residues. With 2 bases removed from V and 7 bases from J, the gap between germline ends came to 21 bases. Germline V gene data show CDR1 as SEHNR and CDR2 as FQNEAQ (reference sequence). CDR3 DNA: TGTGCCAGCAGCTTATTCATGGCGGAATGGGGTTGGAATGAGCAGTTCTTC. Protein sequence: CASSLFMAEWGWNEQFF.

The table lists this clonotype with a few counts. The V gene is TRBV30, the J gene TRBJ2-7, with 12 bases identical to TRBD1. CDR3 length: 17 amino acids. With 0 bases clipped from V and 3 bases from J, the junction kept 9 bases outside the gene matches. Germline lookup yields CDR1 GTSNPN and CDR2 SVGIG (reference sequence). The CDR3 is CAWSVRDRGLSNYEQYF. CDR3 bases: TGTGCCTGGAGTGTACGGGACAGGGGGCTATCGAACTACGAGCAGTACTTC.

This clonotype was seen many times. The V and J genes are TRBV7-2 and TRBJ2-1; TRBD2 is a possible D gene (5 bases). The germline V gene encodes CDR1 SGHTA and CDR2 FQGNSA. This CDR3 is built from 18 residues. Between the trimmed V and J ends, which lost 3 bases and 0 bases, there was a span of 18 bases. The CDR3 is CASSFGSRGWSSYNEQFF. The CDR3 nucleotides are TGTGCCAGCAGCTTTGGGTCCCGGGGATGGAGCTCCTACAATGAGCAGTTCTTC.

This clonotype was seen at least ten times. The gene calls are TRBV29-1 and TRBJ2-1, with D perhaps assigned TRBD1 or TRBD2 (7 bases each). Trimming stripped 6 bases from V and 3 bases from J, with 18 bases between. The CDR3 spans 15 residues. In germline, CDR1 is SQVTM, CDR2 ANQGSEA. CDR3 coding DNA: TGCAGCGTATTGCCAGGGGGGGCCATCTACAATGAGCAGTTCTTC. Translating it yields CSVLPGGAIYNEQFF.

This clonotype was seen ten or more times. This chain joins TRBV10-3 and TRBJ2-5, with 8 bases matching TRBD2. Germline V gene data show CDR1 as ENHRY and CDR2 as SYGVKD. CDR3 length: 16 amino acids. With V trimmed by 5 bases and J by 7 bases, 15 bases remained unmatched. CDR3 protein: CAISPGLGASYGTQYF. CDR3 sequence (DNA): TGTGCCATCAGTCCGGGACTAGGTGCTTCCTATGGGACCCAGTACTTC.

This clonotype was seen ten or more times. V gene TRBV9 combines with J gene TRBJ2-7; D possibly corresponds to TRBD1 (6 bases). CDR1 and CDR2 from the germline V gene are SGDLS and YYNGEE. CDR3 size: 15 residues. V was pared by 0 bases and J by 0 bases, with 10 bases between. CDR3 DNA: TGTGCCAGCAGCGTAGCAGGGGTCGGCTCCTACGAGCAGTACTTC. Its translation: CASSVAGVGSYEQYF.

V gene TRBV18 combines with J gene TRBJ1-5, with TRBD1 identical over 10 bases. The germline gives CDR1 KGHSH, CDR2 LQKENI. With V trimmed by 3 bases and J by 1 base, 3 bases remained unmatched. The CDR3 is 16 residues long. The CDR3 coding sequence is TGTGCCAGCTCACCGCGGGACAGGGGAAGCAATCAGCCCCAGCATTTT. This encodes CASSPRDRGSNQPQHF. The variable domain in full, with the rest retrieved from reference TRBV18 and TRBJ1-5, is NAGVMQNPRHLVRRRGQEARLRCSPMKGHSHVYWYRQLPEEGLKFMVYLQKENIIDESGMPKERFSAEFPKEGPSILRIQQVVRGDSAAYFCASSPRDRGSNQPQHFGDGTRLSIL.

This clonotype was picked up many times. The chain links TRBV15 to TRBJ2-3, with D possibly being TRBD1 or TRBD2 (5 bases each). This CDR3 region has 15 residues. Germline V gene lookup returns CDR1 LNHNV and CDR2 YYDKDF (reference sequence). V lost 0 bases, J lost 2 bases, and 9 bases lay in between. In DNA, the CDR3 is TGTGCCACCAGCAGAGATCAAGGGACCACAGATACGCAGTATTTT. Its translation is CATSRDQGTTDTQYF. Filled out from reference TRBV15 and TRBJ2-3, the complete variable domain reads DAMVIQNPRYQVTQFGKPVTLSCSQTLNHNVMYWYQQKSSQAPKLLFHYYDKDFNNEADTPDNFQSRRPNTSFCFLDIRSPGLGDTAMYLCATSRDQGTTDTQYFGPGTRLTVL.